Following are 26 T cell receptor beta chains from one sample sequenced in a study of immune evolution from preneoplasia to lung adenocarcinoma. Data came from immunoSEQ multiplex PCR; TCRdb stores just in-frame clones and leaves some out. The sample yields around 6,100 clones, 60% to 75% seen once. Sequencing was performed on FFPE adjacent normal lung tissue. The receptors stem from a donor older than 65 with lung adenocarcinoma.

This clone showed up just a few times. The junction and the germline gene differ at one end; a read error may be behind it. In nucleotides, the CDR3 is TGCAGCGTGGAAGTTAGCGGGGGGGAACTGTTTTTT. Translation: CSVEVSGGELFF. The V and J genes are TRBV29-1 and TRBJ1-4; TRBD1 is a possible D gene (5 bases). Germline CDR1 SQVTM, CDR2 ANQGSEA. The CDR3 covers 12 residues.

CDR3 nucleotides: TGTGCCTCGGGGTTGAGGGGGAACACTGAAGCTTTCTTT. As protein: CASGLRGNTEAFF. The V call is TRBV30, the J call TRBJ1-1; TRBD1 might be the D (5 bases). CDR1 is GTSNPN, CDR2 SVGIG, per germline (reference sequence). The CDR3 spans 13 residues. V gave up 7 bases and J gave up 1 base, with 13 bases separating them.

The J gene is TRBJ1-1, the V gene TRBV6-1, with D possibly being TRBD1 (5 bases). Trimming took off 4 bases at V and 6 bases at J, with 12 bases between the two ends. The length of the CDR3 is 13 residues. Per the germline V gene, CDR1 is MNHNS and CDR2 is SASEGT. The CDR3 DNA sequence: TGTGCCAGCAGTGGTTCCAGGGTCCCTGAAGCTTTCTTT. Protein sequence: CASSGSRVPEAFF.

This clone was recorded only once. This sequence joins TRBV25-1 and TRBJ1-2; tentatively, D is TRBD1 (6 bases). V was pared by 7 bases and J by 8 bases, with 14 bases between. The CDR3 is made up of 12 amino acids. CDR1 MGHDK and CDR2 SYGVNS come from the germline V gene. The CDR3 loop reads CASTTGLLGYTF. DNA for the CDR3: TGTGCCAGCACGACAGGTTTACTGGGCTACACCTTC.

The chain joins TRBV5-1 to TRBJ1-1; D is unclear. V lost 0 bases and J lost 7, with 4 bases in between. The CDR3 is made up of 11 amino acids. CDR1 and CDR2 (germline): SGHRS, YFSETQ. This chain's CDR3 is CASSLGGEAFF. CDR3 bases: TGCGCCAGCAGCTTGGGTGGTGAAGCTTTCTTT.

The chain employs TRBV30 and TRBJ1-1; D is uncertain. Germline lookup yields CDR1 GTSNPN and CDR2 SVGIG (reference sequence). V lost 0 bases to trimming and J lost 5 bases, with 10 bases between them. CDR3 size: 13 residues. This chain's CDR3 is CAWSVQGWTEAFF. CDR3 nucleotides: TGTGCCTGGAGTGTACAAGGGTGGACTGAAGCTTTCTTT.

The chain couples TRBV7-6 to TRBJ2-7; D gene unclear. The CDR3 runs to 12 residues. CDR1 and CDR2 from the germline V gene are SGHVS and FNYEAQ. V lost 7 bases to trimming and J lost 5 bases, with 12 bases between them. The CDR3 here is CASKGLENEQYF. DNA for the CDR3: TGTGCCAGCAAGGGTTTAGAGAACGAGCAGTACTTC. The whole variable domain, filled in from reference TRBV7-6 and TRBJ2-7, reads GAGVSQSPRYKVTKRGQDVALRCDPISGHVSLYWYRQALGQGPEFLTYFNYEAQQDKSGLPNDRFSAERPEGSISTLTIQRTEQRDSAMYRCASKGLENEQYFGPGTRLTVT.

The V and J genes are TRBV6-6 and TRBJ1-6; D uncertain. From germline, CDR1 is MNHNY and CDR2 SVGAGI (reference sequence). Trimming stripped 8 bases from V and 10 bases from J, with 15 bases between. The CDR3 spans 13 residues. CDR3 sequence: CASLIGYESPLHF. The CDR3 bases are TGTGCCAGCTTGATTGGTTATGAGTCACCCCTCCACTTT.

In DNA, the CDR3 is TGCGCCAGCAGCCCCTCCCTGAGCGGCGGCTACACCTTC. It codes for CASSPSLSGGYTF. The genes are TRBV5-1 and TRBJ1-2; D uncertain. Deletions cut 4 bases from V and 8 bases from J, with 15 bases between. The CDR3 is made up of 13 amino acids. Germline CDR1 is SGHRS and CDR2 is YFSETQ.

The rearrangement uses TRBV5-1 and TRBJ1-4; a weak D match, TRBD1 (6 bases). CDR1 and CDR2 from the germline V gene are SGHRS and YFSETQ. With 1 base removed from V and 5 bases from J, the gap between germline ends came to 9 bases. The CDR3 covers 14 residues. The CDR3 loop reads CASSLIRGNEKLFF. The CDR3 DNA sequence: TGCGCCAGCAGCTTGATCAGGGGCAATGAAAAACTGTTTTTT.

The chain couples TRBV27 to TRBJ1-3, with a tentative D call TRBD1 (6 bases). V lost 7 bases, J lost 4 bases, and 11 bases lay in between. Germline CDR1 is MNHEY and CDR2 is SMNVEV (reference sequence). The CDR3 sequence is 13 residues long. CDR3 DNA sequence: TGTGCCAGCACGAAGGGGGTAGGAAACACCATATATTTT. Translated, it gives CASTKGVGNTIYF.

The rearrangement links TRBV29-1 to TRBJ1-1, with D unresolved. This CDR3 has 11 residues. Germline V gives CDR1 SQVTM, CDR2 ANQGSEA. The V end lost 4 bases, the J end lost 6 bases, and 9 bases lay between the germline ends. CDR3 sequence reads: CSVVSGPEAFF. The CDR3 DNA is TGCAGCGTTGTAAGTGGTCCTGAAGCTTTCTTT.

This clone came up a few times. The chain links TRBV9 to TRBJ2-7; 7 nucleotides match TRBD2. The CDR3 contains 16 residues. J was trimmed by 4 bases and V by 2 bases; bases with no gene match: 12. In germline, CDR1 is SGDLS, CDR2 YYNGEE. For the CDR3, the DNA is TGTGCCAGCAGCGTTGGTACTAGCGCCCTTTCTTACGAGCAGTACTTC. Translated: CASSVGTSALSYEQYF.

This chain uses TRBV4-1 with TRBJ1-5, with no clear D. V was clipped by 1 base and J by 0 bases, with 7 bases between them. Germline CDR1 and CDR2: MGHRA and YSYEKL. The CDR3 length is 15 residues. In DNA form, the CDR3 reads TGCGCCAGCAGCCAAGCCCAAGATAGCAATCAGCCCCAGCATTTT. Residues: CASSQAQDSNQPQHF.

This sequence joins TRBV7-8 and TRBJ1-5, with no clear D. The CDR3 totals 15 residues. Trimming took off 1 base at V and 0 bases at J, with 7 bases between the two ends. Germline assignment: CDR1 SGHVS and CDR2 FQNEAQ. CDR3 DNA: TGTGCCAGCAGCTTAGTACCGATTAGCAATCAGCCCCAGCATTTT. Amino acids: CASSLVPISNQPQHF. The full variable domain, completed using reference TRBV7-8 and TRBJ1-5, is GAGVSQSPRYKVAKRGQDVALRCDPISGHVSLFWYQQALGQGPEFLTYFQNEAQLDKSGLPSDRFFAERPEGSVSTLKIQRTQQEDSAVYLCASSLVPISNQPQHFGDGTRLSIL.

This clone is medium-sized within its sample. The V and J genes are TRBV6-1 and TRBJ2-2; a possible D gene is TRBD1 (6 bases). In germline, CDR1 is MNHNS, CDR2 SASEGT. The CDR3 has 14 amino acids. Between the trimmed V and J ends, which lost 1 base and 6 bases, there was a span of 9 bases. CDR3 loop: CASSEDHRAGELFF. DNA of the CDR3: TGTGCCAGCAGTGAAGACCACAGGGCCGGGGAGCTGTTTTTT.

This clone came up a few times. The chain has TRBV14 and TRBJ2-5; D is unresolved. V lost 4 bases to trimming and J lost 3 bases, with 3 bases between them. CDR1 is SGHDN and CDR2 is FVKESK in the germline V gene. The CDR3 extends over 11 amino acids. As DNA, the CDR3 is TGTGCCAGCAGCCTGGAAGAGACCCAGTACTTC. Amino acids: CASSLEETQYF.

V gene TRBV10-2 combines with J gene TRBJ1-1, with no clear D. Trimming took 6 bases from V and 1 from J, leaving 6 bases between them. Per the germline V gene, CDR1 is WSHSY and CDR2 is SAAADI. This CDR3 region has 12 residues. The CDR3 here is CASRGRNTEAFF. The DNA for the CDR3 is TGCGCCAGCAGGGGCAGGAACACTGAAGCTTTCTTT.

The rearrangement links TRBV6-6 to TRBJ1-1; 7 bases are shared with TRBD1. The germline V gene has CDR1 MNHNY and CDR2 SVGAGI (reference sequence). CDR3 length equals 15 residues. The ends lost 2 bases at V and 4 bases at J; junction bases unmatched: 7. This CDR3 reads CASSYRRQGGTEAFF. CDR3 DNA: TGTGCCAGCAGTTACCGCAGACAGGGTGGCACTGAAGCTTTCTTT.

The rearrangement links TRBV6-5 to TRBJ1-2, with D maybe TRBD1 (6 bases). From germline, CDR1 is MNHEY and CDR2 SVGAGI. This CDR3 has 14 amino acids. Trimming shortened V by 4 bases and J by 3 bases, and 12 bases separated the two germline ends. The CDR3 is CASSSDRIDYGYTF. For the CDR3, the DNA is TGTGCCAGCAGTTCTGACAGGATTGACTATGGCTACACCTTC.

This clone was detected a few times. The same CDR3 can be traced to other DNA sequences in this sample. The chain recombines TRBV30 with TRBJ1-3, with a possible D match to TRBD1 (5 bases). Trimming removed 0 bases at V and 7 bases at J, with 16 bases between. Germline V gene sequence: CDR1 GTSNPN, CDR2 SVGIG (reference sequence). The CDR3 consists of 15 residues. The CDR3 loop is CAWSVPGRPVNTIYF. The CDR3 region has the DNA TGTGCCTGGAGTGTACCGGGACGCCCGGTGAACACCATATATTTT. The full variable domain, its missing parts supplied by reference TRBV30 and TRBJ1-3, is SQTIHQWPATLVQPVGSPLSLECTVEGTSNPNLYWYRQAAGRGLQLLFYSVGIGQISSEVPQNLSASRPQDRQFILSSKKLLLSDSGFYLCAWSVPGRPVNTIYFGEGSWLTVV.

As to this clone: Other DNA sequences of this sample code for an identical CDR3. The chain couples TRBV15 to TRBJ1-2; D gene ambiguous. This CDR3 contains 14 residues. V was shortened by 3 bases and J by 6 bases, with 14 bases between the two germline ends. Germline CDR1 and CDR2: LNHNV and YYDKDF (reference sequence). DNA for the CDR3: TGTGCCACCAGCAGGGGCGGGGTCGTTGATGGCTACACCTTC. It translates to CATSRGGVVDGYTF.

This chain joins TRBV7-9 and TRBJ2-7, with TRBD1 matching 8 bases. The CDR3 covers 14 residues. Germline lookup yields CDR1 SEHNR and CDR2 FQNEAQ (reference sequence). The J segment lost 0 bases and the V segment lost 4 bases, leaving 2 bases of the junction unmatched. CDR3 sequence reads: CASSWDRRSYEQYF. CDR3 DNA sequence: TGTGCCAGCAGCTGGGACAGGCGCTCCTACGAGCAGTACTTC.

The V gene is TRBV5-1, the J gene TRBJ1-2, with unresolved D. Germline V lookup: CDR1 SGHRS, CDR2 YFSETQ. This CDR3 region has 14 residues. V dropped 0 bases and J dropped 4 bases, with 10 bases sitting between them. Here the CDR3 DNA reads TGCGCCAGCAGCTTGGAGGGAATGGTCTATGGCTACACCTTC. It yields the protein CASSLEGMVYGYTF.

The CDR3 bases are TGTGCCAGCAGCTTAACGGGCAGGCCCTATGGCTACACCTTC. This codes for CASSLTGRPYGYTF. The chain recombines TRBV11-1 with TRBJ1-2; D call uncertain. V lost 2 bases and J lost 4, with 11 bases in between. Germline V gives CDR1 SGHAT, CDR2 FQDESV (reference sequence). This CDR3 has 14 amino acids.

The rearrangement links TRBV20-1 to TRBJ1-2; TRBD1 aligns across 8 bases. Looked up from germline, CDR1 is DFQATT and CDR2 is SNEGSKA (reference sequence). CDR3 length: 11 amino acids. V was clipped by 2 bases and J by 13 bases; unmatched bases: 6. CDR3 region: CSARWGQVGTF. CDR3 nucleotide sequence: TGCAGTGCTAGATGGGGACAGGTGGGCACCTTC.